Listed below are T cell receptor beta chains from one sample, sequenced in a study of cytomegalovirus exposure and HLA in healthy donors. Produced via immunoSEQ multiplex PCR; TCRdb's table is partial and in-frame only. In the table there are hundreds of thousands of clones, over 80% of which are singletons. Sequencing used PBMCs. These receptors were collected from a boy aged 2 to 10 in good health and CMV-seronegative. Both conserved end residues are part of each CDR3. Fields, in order: J gene, D gene, V gene, clone size, CDR3 protein, CDR3 DNA. D genes are given only for firm matches. Not every row has a clone size; where given, it reads once, few, many or a size class.

>TRBJ1-1|.|TRBV2|few
CADMDTGEAFF
TGTGCCGACATGGACACGGGTGAAGCTTTCTTT
>TRBJ1-3|.|TRBV6-5|.
CASRETGSGNTIYF
TGTGCCAGCAGGGAAACAGGGTCTGGAAACACCATATATTTT
>TRBJ2-5|TRBD1|TRBV29-1|.
CSVAITGARETQYF
TGCAGCGTTGCCATTACAGGGGCACGGGAGACCCAGTACTTC
>TRBJ2-7|TRBD2|TRBV2|.
CASRRPGTSGGAVYEQYF
TGTGCCAGCCGTCGACCAGGGACTAGCGGGGGGGCTGTATACGAGCAGTACTTC
>TRBJ1-3|.|TRBV6-1|.
CASSEVADSGNTIYF
TGTGCCAGCAGTGAAGTGGCTGACTCTGGAAACACCATATATTTT
>TRBJ1-2|.|TRBV7-2|.
CASSSDSQDYGYTF
TGTGCCAGCAGCTCGGACAGCCAGGACTATGGCTACACCTTC
>TRBJ2-1|TRBD2|TRBV27|.
CASRPGLADNEQFF
TGTGCCAGCAGGCCGGGACTAGCGGACAATGAGCAGTTCTTC
>TRBJ1-5|TRBD1|TRBV19|.
CASSIPRQGNQPQHF
TGTGCCAGTAGTATCCCCAGACAGGGGAATCAGCCCCAGCATTTT
>TRBJ1-5|.|TRBV4-1|few
CASSQERQNNQPQHF
TGCGCCAGCAGCCAAGAAAGACAGAACAATCAGCCCCAGCATTTT
>TRBJ2-7|TRBD2|TRBV6-5|few
CASSYASGGPVYEQYF
TGTGCCAGCAGTTATGCTAGCGGGGGGCCCGTCTACGAGCAGTACTTC
>TRBJ1-1|.|TRBV25-1|.
CASSDGPPMNTEAFF
TGTGCCAGCAGTGACGGTCCACCGATGAACACTGAAGCTTTCTTT
>TRBJ2-5|TRBD2|TRBV5-1|.
CASSHVSGEETQYF
TGCGCCAGCAGCCACGTTAGCGGGGAAGAGACCCAGTACTTC
>TRBJ2-5|TRBD2|TRBV6-1|.
CASSELAGGPETQYF
TGTGCCAGCAGTGAACTAGCGGGGGGGCCGGAGACCCAGTACTTC